This TCR beta chain was documented in a study of T cells in localized non-small cell lung cancer. From germline, CDR1 is SGHTS and CDR2 YDEGEE. The V end was cut by 3 bases, the J end by 9 bases, with 22 bases between. The CDR3 runs to 16 residues. Method: immunoSEQ multiplex PCR; TCRdb's copy keeps in-frame clones and lacks some. Among about 60,000 clones listed, 75% to 90% were seen once. As concerns this clone: Antigen: not known.

Study conclusions and caveats: Sequencing was limited to one tumor region, leaving the possibility of heterogeneity open. Longer overall survival associated with higher blood T cell density; shorter survival with higher adjacent-lung clonality. The greatest T cell clonality was found in uninvolved adjacent lung (higher than in tumor). A median of roughly 55 of the top 100 tumor clones appeared in adjacent lung, which was paired and uninvolved.

The chain uses TRBV5-8 and TRBJ2-1, with a possible D match to TRBD2 (5 bases). The sample consisted of peripheral blood, taken before any cancer treatment. This sequence was found in a woman aged 35-75 years with stage I lung adenocarcinoma. As DNA, the CDR3 is TGTGCCAGCAGCTCCTTAGCGAGAGAGGGTTCTGCTGAGCAGTTCTTC. Translating gives CASSSLAREGSAEQFF. Drawing the rest from reference TRBV5-8 and TRBJ2-1, the complete variable domain is EAGVTQSPTHLIKTRGQQATLRCSPISGHTSVYWYQQALGLGLQFLLWYDEGEERNRGNFPPRFSGRQFPNYSSELNVNALELEDSALYLCASSSLAREGSAEQFFGPGTRLTVL.